This TCR beta chain was identified in a study of CD8+CD57+ T cells in acquired aplastic anemia. As for the study in general: Average DNA yield from sorted CD4+ and CD8+ cells was around 3 ug.

The template used for profiling TCR beta VDJ and CDR3 was genomic DNA. One entry per CDR3 protein, called by TCRdb with MiXCR from the reads. The data hold 450,000 to 550,000 distinct CDR3 sequences, with about a third observed a single time. For sequencing, patients were chosen who had shown expansion of CD8+CD57+ cells by flow cytometry. Study results and limitations: A significant difference in CD8+ Simpson's diversity between patients and controls was not found.

This clonotype was observed at least ten times. The antigen is undetermined. V was pared by 8 bases and J by 3 bases, with 16 bases between. CDR3 length equals 14 residues. Germline V gene sequence: CDR1 SNHLY, CDR2 FYNNEI. Sequencing was carried out using sorted CD4+, CD8+, or CD8+CD57+ T cells (not recorded which) from PBMCs. The source of this sequence is a human donor with aplastic anemia. The chain employs TRBV2 and TRBJ1-2; D is possibly TRBD1 (5 bases). The DNA for the CDR3 is TGTGCCAGCCTCGAATCAGGGTCCTACTATGGCTACACCTTC. Translating gives CASLESGSYYGYTF.